This note documents a single T cell receptor (beta chain) sequence. Its antigen is currently unknown. This entry is derived from a study of cytomegalovirus exposure and HLA in healthy donors. Findings of the study overall: Common viral pathogens were later found to be apparently linked to several of the most significant clusters. Whilst most TCR sequences proved rare, a subset of public TCRs occurred across many donors. Presence/absence analysis assumed near-uniform sequencing depth across donors. Among the CMV-associated chains, three were confirmed in vitro as specific for CMV antigens.

The germline V and J ends were trimmed by 4 bases and 0 bases, with 3 bases remaining between them. The CDR3 has 13 residues. CDR1 is MNHNS and CDR2 is SASEGT in the germline V gene. In the PCR, 60 Vbeta and 13 Jbeta primers were used. Some clones are missing from TCRdb's copy, which holds only in-frame ones; the method was immunoSEQ multiplex PCR. The sample shows 150,000 or so clones, approximately 79% of them seen only once. The material sequenced was PBMCs. The receptor was derived from a man aged 40-49 years in good health and CMV-seropositive. The chain has TRBV6-1 and TRBJ2-2; no clear D. The CDR3 here is CASSATNTGELFF. The CDR3 nucleotides are TGTGCCAGCAGTGCCACGAACACCGGGGAGCTGTTTTTT.